This T cell receptor (beta chain) came from a study of T cells after yellow fever vaccination. Trimming shortened V by 5 bases and J by 6 bases, and 15 bases separated the two germline ends. The CDR3 runs 14 residues. Germline values: CDR1 MDHEN, CDR2 SYDVKM. TCRdb processed the 5' RACE reads anew with MiXCR; each CDR3 protein has one entry. The table has 200,000 to 250,000 distinct CDR3 sequences, 6.9% seen once; the top ten hold approximately 0.84%. Study-level results: Booster samples showed a return of most primary-vaccination clones (almost 97% CD4, 88% CD8). When the response was secondary, it was weaker but reached its peak faster, day 5 versus 15.

The table lists this clonotype with a few counts. Its antigen is unknown. This specimen consisted of CD4+ T cells sorted from PBMCs, obtained 15 days after the yellow fever booster vaccination. The chain carries TRBV28 and TRBJ2-3; the D gene could be TRBD1 or TRBD2 (6 bases each). This TCR derives from a man aged 25-45 years who received the YFV17D yellow fever vaccine. Here the CDR3 reads CASSPSGEADTQYF. The CDR3 coding sequence is TGTGCCAGCAGTCCATCAGGGGAGGCGGATACGCAGTATTTT.